This paragraph covers one TCR beta chain sequence. Its antigen is currently unknown. Both 60 Vbeta primers and 13 Jbeta primers went into the PCR. Data came from immunoSEQ multiplex PCR; TCRdb stores just in-frame clones and leaves some out. The sample lists 150,000 or so clones; 64% were seen once. This record belongs to a study of cytomegalovirus exposure and HLA in healthy donors. Regarding the study as a whole: Cytomegalovirus association was assigned to some 160 TCR beta chains. A later analysis revealed that TCR association rates differed between HLA loci, peaking at DRB1 and bottoming out at HLA-C.

The receptor was derived from a woman in her thirties in good health and CMV-seropositive. Sequences were obtained from PBMCs.

The chain's CDR3 is CSVVGVRQTEAFF. CDR3 coding DNA: TGCAGCGTCGTAGGGGTAAGACAGACTGAAGCTTTCTTT. The chain employs TRBV29-1 and TRBJ1-1, with D maybe TRBD1 (5 bases). From germline, CDR1 is SQVTM and CDR2 ANQGSEA. This CDR3 contains 13 residues. Trimming removed 6 bases from V and 5 bases from J, with 16 bases in between.